This T cell receptor beta chain was sequenced during a study of CD8+ T cells in alopecia areata (dated by TCRdb to 2017 to 2018). With respect to the entire study: Treated patients were enrolled in an open-label pilot trial of oral tofacitinib, 5 to 10 mg twice daily, for moderate-to-severe alopecia areata. Tofacitinib was administered for 6 to 18 months, and 6 months of follow-up off drug were then conducted to assess delayed response and recurrence. In both human patients and the C3H/HeJ mouse model, the study applied high-throughput TCRbeta sequencing to look at T cell clonal expansion in alopecia areata. Human TCRbeta sequencing covered scalp tissue and sorted CD4+ and CD8+ peripheral blood T cells from patchy and totalis/universalis alopecia areata patients and healthy controls. Biopsies were taken from tofacitinib-treated patients at baseline and again at 4 and 24 weeks into treatment, and several of those patients also had a later scalp biopsy. Scalp clonality was compared across normal scalp (n=4), patchy alopecia areata scalp (n=8), and alopecia totalis/universalis scalp (n=8). The RNA source kit depended on sample type: the PAXgene miRNA kit for fixed scalp, the miRNeasy kit for PBMCs, and the RNeasy kit for mouse skin. TCRbeta CDR3 regions were amplified by immunoSEQ multiplex PCR using 35 Vbeta forward and 13 Jbeta reverse primers. The investigation overall reported the following: Unlike mouse skin, which is dominated by gammadelta T cells, normal human skin has resident alphabeta T cells that are also sequenced, and this complicates analysis of the scalp TCR repertoire. Shared TCR sequences between patients were less evident than in mice, which may be partly attributable to HLA diversity in the patient population. Lesional scalp, especially in alopecia totalis/universalis, showed higher clonality and more expanded CD8+ clones than normal scalp, suggesting antigenic drive.

Library preparation employed the immunoSEQ multiplex PCR assay. To provide template for TCR sequencing, every sample had RNA extracted and reverse transcribed into cDNA. First-strand cDNA was synthesized using SuperScript III with a 2:1 mix of oligo-dT and random hexamers. Amplification bias was assessed with a synthetic immune receptor repertoire, and residual bias was removed computationally. Processing in the source paper ran as follows. Raw reads were preprocessed for error removal, and CDR3 was defined according to IMGT conventions as running from the conserved cysteine to phenylalanine. To get clonality, Shannon entropy was normalized by log2 of the number of productive unique TCRs and the result was subtracted from 1. Whether scalp clones were CD4 or CD8 was inferred by matching scalp TCRbeta sequences against CD4 and CD8 repertoires sorted from blood. As stored in TCRdb, this immuneACCESS dataset retains in-frame rearrangements with V and J assigned. A fraction of the clones does not appear; measured against another copy, unresolved V genes explain less than half of the discrepancy, and the remainder lacks a known reason. V, J and clone size are taken as reported in that table, and D and trimming were inferred from the DNA itself. Across this sample there are some 150,000 clones, with around half seen only once. The top ten clones comprise just under 20% of the sample.

For CDR1 and CDR2, the germline V gene lists LGHNA and YSLEER. At the junction V is shortened by 0 bases and J by 4 bases, with 9 bases in between. The CDR3 runs 15 amino acids, cysteine and phenylalanine included. This entry keeps only the CDR3 DNA: 45 bases, framed from base 1. This specimen's time point label, interpreted: baseline before oral tofacitinib. Lesional scalp punch biopsies and peripheral blood were collected from alopecia areata patients. After PBMCs were isolated by density centrifugation and stained for CD3, CD4 and CD8, a FACSAria was used to sort CD4+ and CD8+ T cells. Note on this clone: This clone's antigen is unknown. Base quality data are lacking; no much larger clone is found one base away.

The sequence came from a human donor with alopecia areata. The V gene is TRBV4-3 and the J gene is TRBJ2-2, with the D call perhaps TRBD1 or TRBD2, each one matching 5 bases. The sequencing used CD8+ T cells sorted from blood, collected at week 0. The CDR3 reads CASSQDRGATGELFF. The base sequence is TGCGCCAGCAGCCAAGATAGGGGAGCCACCGGGGAGCTGTTTTTT.